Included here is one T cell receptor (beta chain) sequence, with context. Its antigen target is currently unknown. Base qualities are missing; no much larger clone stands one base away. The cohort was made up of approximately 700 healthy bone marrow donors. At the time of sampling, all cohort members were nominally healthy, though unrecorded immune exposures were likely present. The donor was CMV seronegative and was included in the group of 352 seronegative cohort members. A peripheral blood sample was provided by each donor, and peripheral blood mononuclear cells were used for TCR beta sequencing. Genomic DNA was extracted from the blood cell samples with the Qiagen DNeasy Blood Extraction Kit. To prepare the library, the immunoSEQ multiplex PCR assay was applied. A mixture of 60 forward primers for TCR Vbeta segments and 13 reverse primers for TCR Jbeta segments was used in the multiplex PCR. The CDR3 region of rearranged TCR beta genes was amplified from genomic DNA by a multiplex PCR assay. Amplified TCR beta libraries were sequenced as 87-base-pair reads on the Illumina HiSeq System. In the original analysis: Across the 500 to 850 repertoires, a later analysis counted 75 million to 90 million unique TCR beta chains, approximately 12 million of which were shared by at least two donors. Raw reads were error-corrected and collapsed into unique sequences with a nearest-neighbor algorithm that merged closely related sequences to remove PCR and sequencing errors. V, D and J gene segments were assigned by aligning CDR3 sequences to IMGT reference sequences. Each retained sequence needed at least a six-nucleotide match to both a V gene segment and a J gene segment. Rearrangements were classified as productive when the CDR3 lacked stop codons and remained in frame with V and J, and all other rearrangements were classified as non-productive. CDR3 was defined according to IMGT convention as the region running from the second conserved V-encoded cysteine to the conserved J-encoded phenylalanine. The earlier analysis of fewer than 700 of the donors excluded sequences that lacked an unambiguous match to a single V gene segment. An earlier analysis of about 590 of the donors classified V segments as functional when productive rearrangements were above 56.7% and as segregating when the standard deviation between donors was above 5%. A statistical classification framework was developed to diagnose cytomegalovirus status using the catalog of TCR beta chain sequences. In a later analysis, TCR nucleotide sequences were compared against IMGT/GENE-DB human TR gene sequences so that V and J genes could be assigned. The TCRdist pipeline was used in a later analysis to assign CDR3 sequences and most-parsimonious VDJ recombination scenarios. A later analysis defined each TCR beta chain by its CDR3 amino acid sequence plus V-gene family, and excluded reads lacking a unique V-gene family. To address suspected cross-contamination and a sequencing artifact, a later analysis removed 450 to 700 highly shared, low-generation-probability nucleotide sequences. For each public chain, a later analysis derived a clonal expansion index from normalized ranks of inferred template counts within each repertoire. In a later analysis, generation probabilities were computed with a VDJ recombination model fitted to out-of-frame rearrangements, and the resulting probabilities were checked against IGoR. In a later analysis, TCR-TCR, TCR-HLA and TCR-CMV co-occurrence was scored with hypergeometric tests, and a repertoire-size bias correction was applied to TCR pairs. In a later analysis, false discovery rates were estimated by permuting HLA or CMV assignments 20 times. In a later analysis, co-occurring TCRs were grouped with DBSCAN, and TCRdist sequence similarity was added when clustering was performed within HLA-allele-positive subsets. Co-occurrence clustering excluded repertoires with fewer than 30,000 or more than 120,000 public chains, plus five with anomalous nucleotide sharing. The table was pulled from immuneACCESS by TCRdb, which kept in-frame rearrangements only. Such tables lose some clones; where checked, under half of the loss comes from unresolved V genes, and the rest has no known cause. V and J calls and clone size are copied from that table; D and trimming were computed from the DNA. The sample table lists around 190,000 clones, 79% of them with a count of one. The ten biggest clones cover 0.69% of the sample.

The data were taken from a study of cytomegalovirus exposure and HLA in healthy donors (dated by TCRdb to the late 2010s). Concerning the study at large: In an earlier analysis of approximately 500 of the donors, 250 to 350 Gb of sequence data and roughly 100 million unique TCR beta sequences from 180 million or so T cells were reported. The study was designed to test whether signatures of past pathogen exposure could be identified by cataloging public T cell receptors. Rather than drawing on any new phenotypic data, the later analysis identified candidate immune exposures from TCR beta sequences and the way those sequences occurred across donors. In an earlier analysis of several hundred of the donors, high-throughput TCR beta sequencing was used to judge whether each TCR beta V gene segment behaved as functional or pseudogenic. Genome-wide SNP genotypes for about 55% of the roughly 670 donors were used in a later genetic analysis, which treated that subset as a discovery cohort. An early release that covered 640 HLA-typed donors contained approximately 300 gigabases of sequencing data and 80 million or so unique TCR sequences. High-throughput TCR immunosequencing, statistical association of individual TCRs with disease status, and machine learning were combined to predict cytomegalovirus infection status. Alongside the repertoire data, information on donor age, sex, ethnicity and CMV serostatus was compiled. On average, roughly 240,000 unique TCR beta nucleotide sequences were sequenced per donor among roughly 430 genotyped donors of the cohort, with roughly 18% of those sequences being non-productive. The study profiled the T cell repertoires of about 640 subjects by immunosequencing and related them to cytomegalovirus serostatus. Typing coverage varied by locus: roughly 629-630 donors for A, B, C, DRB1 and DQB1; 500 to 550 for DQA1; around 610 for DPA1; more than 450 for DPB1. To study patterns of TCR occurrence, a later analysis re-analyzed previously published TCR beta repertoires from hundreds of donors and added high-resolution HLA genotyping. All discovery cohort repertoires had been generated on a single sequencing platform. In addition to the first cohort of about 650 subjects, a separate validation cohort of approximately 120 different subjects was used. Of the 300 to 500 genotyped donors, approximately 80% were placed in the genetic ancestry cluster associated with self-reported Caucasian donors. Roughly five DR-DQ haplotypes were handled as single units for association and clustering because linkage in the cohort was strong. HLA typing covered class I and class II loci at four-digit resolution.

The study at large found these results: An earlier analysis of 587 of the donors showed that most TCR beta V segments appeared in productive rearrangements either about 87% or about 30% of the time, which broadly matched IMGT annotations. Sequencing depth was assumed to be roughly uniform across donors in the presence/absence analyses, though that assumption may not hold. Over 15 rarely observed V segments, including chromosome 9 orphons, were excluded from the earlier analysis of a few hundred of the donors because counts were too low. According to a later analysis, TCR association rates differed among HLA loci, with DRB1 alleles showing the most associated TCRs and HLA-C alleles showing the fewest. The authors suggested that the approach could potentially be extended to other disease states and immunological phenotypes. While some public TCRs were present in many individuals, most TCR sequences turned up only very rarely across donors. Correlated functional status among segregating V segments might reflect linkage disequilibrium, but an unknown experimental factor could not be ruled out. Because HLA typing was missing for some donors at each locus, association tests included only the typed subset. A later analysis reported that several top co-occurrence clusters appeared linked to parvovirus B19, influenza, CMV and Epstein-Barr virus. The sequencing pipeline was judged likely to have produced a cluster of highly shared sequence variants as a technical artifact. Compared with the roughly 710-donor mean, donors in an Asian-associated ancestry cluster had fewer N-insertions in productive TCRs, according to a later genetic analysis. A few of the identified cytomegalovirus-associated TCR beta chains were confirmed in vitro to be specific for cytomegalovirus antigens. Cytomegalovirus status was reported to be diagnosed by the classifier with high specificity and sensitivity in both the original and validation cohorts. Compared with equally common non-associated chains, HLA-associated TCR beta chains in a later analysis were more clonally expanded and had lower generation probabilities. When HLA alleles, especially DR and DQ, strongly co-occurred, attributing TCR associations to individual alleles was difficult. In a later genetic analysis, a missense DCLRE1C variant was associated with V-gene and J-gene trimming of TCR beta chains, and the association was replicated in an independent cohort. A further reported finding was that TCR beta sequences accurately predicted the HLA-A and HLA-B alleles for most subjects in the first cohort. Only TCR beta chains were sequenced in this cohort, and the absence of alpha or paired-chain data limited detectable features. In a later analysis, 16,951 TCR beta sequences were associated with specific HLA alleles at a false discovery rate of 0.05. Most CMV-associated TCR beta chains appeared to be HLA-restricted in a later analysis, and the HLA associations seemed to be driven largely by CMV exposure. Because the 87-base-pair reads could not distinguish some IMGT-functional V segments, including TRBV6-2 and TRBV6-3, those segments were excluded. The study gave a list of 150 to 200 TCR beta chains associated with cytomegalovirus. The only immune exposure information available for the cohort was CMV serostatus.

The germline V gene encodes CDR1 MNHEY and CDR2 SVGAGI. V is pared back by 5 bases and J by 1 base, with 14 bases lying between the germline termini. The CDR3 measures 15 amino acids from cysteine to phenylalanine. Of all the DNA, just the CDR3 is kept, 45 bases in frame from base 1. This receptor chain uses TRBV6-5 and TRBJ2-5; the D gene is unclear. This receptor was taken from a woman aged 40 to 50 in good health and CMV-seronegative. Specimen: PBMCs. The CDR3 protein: CASSNLGLSQETQYF. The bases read TGTGCCAGCAGTAACTTGGGCCTGAGCCAAGAGACCCAGTACTTC.